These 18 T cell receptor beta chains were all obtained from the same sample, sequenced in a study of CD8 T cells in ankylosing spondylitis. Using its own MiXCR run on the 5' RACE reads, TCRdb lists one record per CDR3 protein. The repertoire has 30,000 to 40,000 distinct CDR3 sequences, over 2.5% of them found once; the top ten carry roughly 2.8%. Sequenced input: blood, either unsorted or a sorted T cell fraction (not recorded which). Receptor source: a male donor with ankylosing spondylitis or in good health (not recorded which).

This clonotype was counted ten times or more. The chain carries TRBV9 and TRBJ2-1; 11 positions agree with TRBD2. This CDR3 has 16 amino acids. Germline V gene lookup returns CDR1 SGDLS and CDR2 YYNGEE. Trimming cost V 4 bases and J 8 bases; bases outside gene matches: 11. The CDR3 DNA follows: TGTGCCAGCAGCACCCGTGGTAGCGGGGGGGTTGATGAGCAGTTCTTC. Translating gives CASSTRGSGGVDEQFF.

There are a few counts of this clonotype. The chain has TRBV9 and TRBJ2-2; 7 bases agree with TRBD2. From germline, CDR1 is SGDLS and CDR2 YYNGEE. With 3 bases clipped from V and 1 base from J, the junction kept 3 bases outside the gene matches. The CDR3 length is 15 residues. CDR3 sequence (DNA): TGTGCCAGCAGCGCAGTAGCGGGGAACACCGGGGAGCTGTTTTTT. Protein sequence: CASSAVAGNTGELFF.

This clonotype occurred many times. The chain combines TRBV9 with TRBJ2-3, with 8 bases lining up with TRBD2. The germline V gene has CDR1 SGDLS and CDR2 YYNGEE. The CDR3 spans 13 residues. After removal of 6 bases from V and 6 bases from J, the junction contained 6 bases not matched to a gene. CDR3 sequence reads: CASNGGVFDTQYF. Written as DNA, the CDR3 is TGTGCCAGCAACGGGGGGGTATTCGATACGCAGTATTTT.

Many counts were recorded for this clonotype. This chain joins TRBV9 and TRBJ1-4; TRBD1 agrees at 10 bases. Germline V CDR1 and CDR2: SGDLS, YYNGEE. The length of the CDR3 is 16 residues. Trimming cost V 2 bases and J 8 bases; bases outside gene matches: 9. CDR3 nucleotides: TGTGCCAGCAGCGTCACCCTGACAGGGGGCAGCGAAAAACTGTTTTTT. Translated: CASSVTLTGGSEKLFF.

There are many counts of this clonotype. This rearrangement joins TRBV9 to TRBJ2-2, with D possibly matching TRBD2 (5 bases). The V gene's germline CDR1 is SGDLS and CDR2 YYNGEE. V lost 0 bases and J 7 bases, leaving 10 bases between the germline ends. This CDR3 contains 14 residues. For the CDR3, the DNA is TGTGCCAGCAGCGTAGTGGGTAGCGACGGGGAGCTGTTTTTT. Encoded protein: CASSVVGSDGELFF.

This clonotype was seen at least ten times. CDR3 sequence (DNA): TGTGCCAGCAGCTTAGGGTCAGGGCTTAACTACAATGAGCAGTTCTTC. It codes for CASSLGSGLNYNEQFF. The chain has TRBV9 and TRBJ2-1; perhaps TRBD1 as D (5 bases). Germline loops: CDR1 SGDLS, CDR2 YYNGEE. The CDR3 runs 16 residues. With 4 bases removed from V and 3 bases from J, the gap between germline ends came to 17 bases.

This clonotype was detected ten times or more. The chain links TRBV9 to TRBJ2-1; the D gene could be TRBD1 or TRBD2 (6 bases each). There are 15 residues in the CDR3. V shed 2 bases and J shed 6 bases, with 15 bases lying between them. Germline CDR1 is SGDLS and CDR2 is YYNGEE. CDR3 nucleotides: TGTGCCAGCAGCGTGGGTAGGGGGACTTCCAATGAGCAGTTCTTC. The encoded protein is CASSVGRGTSNEQFF. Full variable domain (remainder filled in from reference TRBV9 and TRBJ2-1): DSGVTQTPKHLITATGQRVTLRCSPRSGDLSVYWYQQSLDQGLQFLIQYYNGEERAKGNILERFSAQQFPDLHSELNLSSLELGDSALYFCASSVGRGTSNEQFFGPGTRLTVL.

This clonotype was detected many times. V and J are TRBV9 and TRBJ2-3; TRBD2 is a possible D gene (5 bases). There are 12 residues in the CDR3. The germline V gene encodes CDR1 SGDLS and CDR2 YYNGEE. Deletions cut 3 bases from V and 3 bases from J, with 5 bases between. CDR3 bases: TGTGCCAGCAGCGGGGAGACAGATACGCAGTATTTT. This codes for CASSGETDTQYF. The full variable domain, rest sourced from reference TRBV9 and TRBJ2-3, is DSGVTQTPKHLITATGQRVTLRCSPRSGDLSVYWYQQSLDQGLQFLIQYYNGEERAKGNILERFSAQQFPDLHSELNLSSLELGDSALYFCASSGETDTQYFGPGTRLTVL.

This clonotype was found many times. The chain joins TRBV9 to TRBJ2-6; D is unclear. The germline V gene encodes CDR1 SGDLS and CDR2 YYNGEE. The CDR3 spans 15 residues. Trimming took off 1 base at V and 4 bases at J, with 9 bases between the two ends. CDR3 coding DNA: TGTGCCAGCAGCGTACCTAAAACCGGGGCCAACGTCCTGACTTTC. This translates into CASSVPKTGANVLTF.

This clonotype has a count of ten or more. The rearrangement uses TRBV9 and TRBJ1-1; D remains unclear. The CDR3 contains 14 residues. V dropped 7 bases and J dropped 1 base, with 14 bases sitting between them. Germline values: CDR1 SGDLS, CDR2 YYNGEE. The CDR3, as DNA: TGTGCCAGCTCCCGGACCGACCAGAACACTGAAGCTTTCTTT. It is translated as CASSRTDQNTEAFF.

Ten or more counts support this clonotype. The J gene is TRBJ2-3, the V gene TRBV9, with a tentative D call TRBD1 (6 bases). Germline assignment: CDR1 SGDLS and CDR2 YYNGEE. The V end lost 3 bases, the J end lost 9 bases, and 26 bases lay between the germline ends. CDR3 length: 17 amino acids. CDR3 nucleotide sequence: TGTGCCAGCAGCGCCAGACAGGAGAACTCCGGGTTGGGGACGCAGTATTTT. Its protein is CASSARQENSGLGTQYF. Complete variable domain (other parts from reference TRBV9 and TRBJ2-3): DSGVTQTPKHLITATGQRVTLRCSPRSGDLSVYWYQQSLDQGLQFLIQYYNGEERAKGNILERFSAQQFPDLHSELNLSSLELGDSALYFCASSARQENSGLGTQYFGPGTRLTVL.

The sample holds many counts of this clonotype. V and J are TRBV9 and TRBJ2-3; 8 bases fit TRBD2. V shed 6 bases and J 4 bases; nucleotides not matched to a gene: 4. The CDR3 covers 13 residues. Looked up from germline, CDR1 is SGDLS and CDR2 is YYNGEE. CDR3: CASKGSGADTQYF. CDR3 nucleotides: TGTGCCAGCAAGGGTAGCGGGGCAGATACGCAGTATTTT.

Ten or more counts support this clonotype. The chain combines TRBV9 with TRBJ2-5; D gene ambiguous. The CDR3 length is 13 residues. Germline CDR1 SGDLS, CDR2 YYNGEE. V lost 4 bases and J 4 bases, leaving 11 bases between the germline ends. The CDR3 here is CASSPALGETQYF. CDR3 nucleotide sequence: TGTGCCAGCAGCCCCGCGTTAGGAGAGACCCAGTACTTC.

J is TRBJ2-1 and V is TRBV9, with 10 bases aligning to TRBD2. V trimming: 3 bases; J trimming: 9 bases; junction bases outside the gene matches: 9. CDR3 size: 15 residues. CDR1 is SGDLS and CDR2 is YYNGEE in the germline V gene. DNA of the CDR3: TGTGCCAGCAGCGCCCCGGGACTAGCGTTCACTGAGCAGTTCTTC. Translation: CASSAPGLAFTEQFF.

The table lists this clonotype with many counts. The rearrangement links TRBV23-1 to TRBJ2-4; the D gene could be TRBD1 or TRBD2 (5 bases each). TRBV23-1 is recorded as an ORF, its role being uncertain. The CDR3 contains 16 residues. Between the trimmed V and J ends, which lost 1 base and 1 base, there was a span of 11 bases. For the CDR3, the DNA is TGCGCCAGCAGTCAATTAGGGGCGGGCGCCAAAAACATTCAGTACTTC. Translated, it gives CASSQLGAGAKNIQYF.

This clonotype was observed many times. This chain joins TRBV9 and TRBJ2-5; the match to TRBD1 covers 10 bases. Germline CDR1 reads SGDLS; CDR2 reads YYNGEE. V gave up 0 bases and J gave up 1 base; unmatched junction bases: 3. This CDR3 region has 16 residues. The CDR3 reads CASSVGQGAPQETQYF. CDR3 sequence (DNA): TGTGCCAGCAGCGTAGGACAGGGGGCTCCCCAAGAGACCCAGTACTTC.

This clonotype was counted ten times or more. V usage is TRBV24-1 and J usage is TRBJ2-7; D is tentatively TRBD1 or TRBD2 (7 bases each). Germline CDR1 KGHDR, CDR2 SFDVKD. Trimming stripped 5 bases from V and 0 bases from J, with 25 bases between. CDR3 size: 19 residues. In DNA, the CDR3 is TGTGCCACCAGTGCTATGAAGGGGGCCCTAGCGGTAAGCTCCTACGAGCAGTACGTC. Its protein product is CATSAMKGALAVSSYEQYV.

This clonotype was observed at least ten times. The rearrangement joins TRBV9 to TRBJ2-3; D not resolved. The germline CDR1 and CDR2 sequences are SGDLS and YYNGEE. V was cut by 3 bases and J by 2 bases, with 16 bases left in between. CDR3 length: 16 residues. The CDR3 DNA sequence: TGTGCCAGCAGCGCACAACTCAAAGGAGCCACAGATACGCAGTATTTT. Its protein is CASSAQLKGATDTQYF.